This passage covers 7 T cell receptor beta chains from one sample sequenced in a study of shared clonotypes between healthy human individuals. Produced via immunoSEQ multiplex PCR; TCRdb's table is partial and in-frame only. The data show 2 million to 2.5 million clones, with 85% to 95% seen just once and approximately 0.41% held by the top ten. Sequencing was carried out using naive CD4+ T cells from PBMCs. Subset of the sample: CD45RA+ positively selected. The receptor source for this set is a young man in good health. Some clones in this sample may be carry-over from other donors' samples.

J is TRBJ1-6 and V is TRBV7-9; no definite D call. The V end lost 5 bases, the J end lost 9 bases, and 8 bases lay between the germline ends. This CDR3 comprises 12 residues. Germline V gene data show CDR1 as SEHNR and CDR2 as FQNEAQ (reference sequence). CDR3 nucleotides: TGTGCCAGCAGCCGGTTCCCTTCACCCCTCCACTTT. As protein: CASSRFPSPLHF.

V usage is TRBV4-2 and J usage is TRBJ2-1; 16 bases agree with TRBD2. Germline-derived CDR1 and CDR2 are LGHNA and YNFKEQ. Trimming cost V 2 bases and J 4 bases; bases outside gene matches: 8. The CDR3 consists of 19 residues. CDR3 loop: CASSQWGLAGGGQYNEQFF. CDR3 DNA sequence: TGTGCCAGCAGCCAATGGGGACTAGCGGGAGGGGGGCAGTACAATGAGCAGTTCTTC.

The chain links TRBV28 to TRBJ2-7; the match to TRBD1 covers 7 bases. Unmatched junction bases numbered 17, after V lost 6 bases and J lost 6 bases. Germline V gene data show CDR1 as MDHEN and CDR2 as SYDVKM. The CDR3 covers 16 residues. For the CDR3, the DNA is TGTGCCAGCAGGGACGCCGGGACAGCAGAACAGTTCGAGCAGTACTTC. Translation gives CASRDAGTAEQFEQYF.

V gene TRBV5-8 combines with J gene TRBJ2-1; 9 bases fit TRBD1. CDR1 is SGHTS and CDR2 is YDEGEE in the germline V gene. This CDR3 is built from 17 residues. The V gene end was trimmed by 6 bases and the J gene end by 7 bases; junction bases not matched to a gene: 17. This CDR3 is CASTPVYPGQGMNEQFF. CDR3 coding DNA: TGTGCCAGCACCCCCGTATACCCGGGACAGGGTATGAATGAGCAGTTCTTC.

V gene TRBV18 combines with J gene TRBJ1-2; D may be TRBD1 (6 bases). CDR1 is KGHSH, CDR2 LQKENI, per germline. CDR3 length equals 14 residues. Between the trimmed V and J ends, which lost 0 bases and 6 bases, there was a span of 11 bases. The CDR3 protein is CASSPPAGEHGYTF. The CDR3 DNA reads TGTGCCAGCTCACCACCGGCAGGGGAACATGGCTACACCTTC. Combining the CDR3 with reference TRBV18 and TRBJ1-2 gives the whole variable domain NAGVMQNPRHLVRRRGQEARLRCSPMKGHSHVYWYRQLPEEGLKFMVYLQKENIIDESGMPKERFSAEFPKEGPSILRIQQVVRGDSAAYFCASSPPAGEHGYTFGSGTRLTVV.

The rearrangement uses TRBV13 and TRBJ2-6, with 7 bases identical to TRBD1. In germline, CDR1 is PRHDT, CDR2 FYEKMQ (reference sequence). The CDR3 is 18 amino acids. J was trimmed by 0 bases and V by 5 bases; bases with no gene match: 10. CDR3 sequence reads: CASSPWTGRSSGANVLTF. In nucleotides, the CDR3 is TGTGCCAGCAGCCCATGGACAGGTAGATCCTCTGGGGCCAACGTCCTGACTTTC.

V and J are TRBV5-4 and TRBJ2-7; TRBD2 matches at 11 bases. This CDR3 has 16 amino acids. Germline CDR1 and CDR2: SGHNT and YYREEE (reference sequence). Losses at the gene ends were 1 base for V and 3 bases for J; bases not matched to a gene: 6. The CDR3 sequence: CASSLPTSGTLYEQYF. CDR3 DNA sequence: TGTGCCAGCAGCTTGCCGACTAGCGGGACCCTCTACGAGCAGTACTTC.